Listed here is a single T cell receptor (beta chain). Its matching antigen is unknown. Germline V gene sequence: CDR1 SQVTM, CDR2 ANQGSEA. The CDR3 length is 13 residues. V dropped 5 bases and J dropped 2; count of bases not matched to a gene: 5. These data come from a study of shared clonotypes between healthy human individuals. Study-level background: Per-donor plates numbered three CD4 naive, three CD4 memory, two CD8 naive and one CD8 memory.

Per sorted-subset replicate PCR, input was about 180 ng DNA, representing around 30,000 T cell genomes. The assay was immunoSEQ multiplex PCR, and TCRdb's table has in-frame clones only and misses some. The data show approximately 2.5 million clones, 80% to 95% seen once. Findings of the study overall: Lower generation probabilities were found for non-shared clonotypes than for those shared by all four donors.

What was sequenced was naive CD4+ T cells from PBMCs. Documented subset: CD45RA+ positively selected. The sequence was obtained from a man aged 18 to 29 in good health. Some clones in this sample may be carry-over from other donors' samples. The chain joins TRBV29-1 to TRBJ2-7; 8 nucleotides align to TRBD2. CDR3 sequence reads: CSVSSGRTYEQYF. In DNA, the CDR3 is TGCAGCGTTTCTAGCGGGCGGACCTACGAGCAGTACTTC.